One and the same sample provided the 13 T cell receptor beta chains below, sequenced in a study of human T cells and chemical hapten exposure. As for time point: patch test 1, 2 weeks after DPC sensitization. Described treatment: therapeutic diphenylcyclopropenone sensitization with weekly scalp DPC. A single record per CDR3 protein comes from TCRdb applying MiXCR to the RACE reads. The table lists approximately 400,000 distinct CDR3 sequences, 4.8% of them singletons. The sample consisted of whole blood, taken in connection with sensitization to the hapten diphenylcyclopropenone (DPC). These receptors were collected from a woman aged 45-65 years with alopecia areata. Some clones in this sample may be carry-over from other donors' samples.

With regard to this clonotype: The junction does not match germline at one end; this may be a read error. The chain joins TRBV6-5 to TRBJ2-3; D may be TRBD2 (5 bases). The CDR3 is 17 residues long. Germline assignment: CDR1 MNHEY and CDR2 SVGAGI. The CDR3 bases are TGTGTCAGCAGTTACGGCAGTAGCGCCACCAGCACAGATACGCAGTATTTT. It translates to CVSSYGSSATSTDTQYF.

This clonotype was detected many times. The gene calls are TRBV6-1 and TRBJ1-5; possibly TRBD1 for D (5 bases). Per germline, CDR1 MNHNS and CDR2 SASEGT. Trimming took off 1 base at V and 0 bases at J, with 10 bases between the two ends. This CDR3 is 16 amino acids long. This chain's CDR3 is CASSEVPGHSNQPQHF. In DNA form, the CDR3 reads TGTGCCAGCAGTGAAGTACCAGGGCATAGCAATCAGCCCCAGCATTTT.

This clonotype was seen repeatedly, ten times or more. CDR3 in DNA: TGTGCCAGCAACCTGGGACGGCAAGAGACCCAGTACTTC. The encoded protein is CASNLGRQETQYF. The chain carries TRBV2 and TRBJ2-5, with D perhaps TRBD1 or TRBD2 (5 bases each). Germline values: CDR1 SNHLY, CDR2 FYNNEI. The CDR3 is made up of 13 amino acids. Trimming stripped 7 bases from V and 2 bases from J, with 11 bases between.

The table lists this clonotype with a few counts. The rearrangement uses TRBV3-1 and TRBJ2-5, with a weak D call TRBD2 (6 bases). V lost 1 base and J lost 6, with 15 bases in between. CDR3 length equals 15 residues. Germline assignment: CDR1 LGHDT and CDR2 YNNKEL (reference sequence). The CDR3 DNA follows: TGTGCCAGCAGCCAAGGGCCGGCCGGGGGAAAGACCCAGTACTTC. It yields the protein CASSQGPAGGKTQYF.

In its sample, this clonotype was seen many times. V usage is TRBV10-3 and J usage is TRBJ1-1; the match to TRBD1 covers 7 bases. The CDR3 runs to 14 residues. The germline gives CDR1 ENHRY, CDR2 SYGVKD. Losses at the gene ends were 7 bases for V and 1 base for J; bases not matched to a gene: 6. The CDR3 nucleotides read TGTGCCATCAATGGAGGGGGCGCGAACACTGAAGCTTTCTTT. It translates to CAINGGGANTEAFF.

This clonotype has ten or more counts. V gene TRBV27 combines with J gene TRBJ1-1; D call uncertain. Per the germline V gene, CDR1 is MNHEY and CDR2 is SMNVEV (reference sequence). The CDR3 has 15 amino acids. The V and J ends lost 5 bases and 1 base respectively, with 14 bases between them. The CDR3 loop reads CASSVVGNSNTEAFF. CDR3 DNA: TGTGCCAGCAGTGTGGTTGGCAACTCGAACACTGAAGCTTTCTTT.

This clonotype has only a few counts. The V call is TRBV27, the J call TRBJ1-2; D unresolved. Trimming cost V 6 bases and J 4 bases, with 18 bases left between them. Looked up from germline, CDR1 is MNHEY and CDR2 is SMNVEV (reference sequence). There are 15 residues in the CDR3. The CDR3 is CASSLGLGQAYGYTF. The DNA for the CDR3 is TGTGCCAGCAGCTTAGGATTAGGTCAGGCCTATGGCTACACCTTC.

This clonotype occurred a few times. The chain recombines TRBV27 with TRBJ2-6, with 10 nucleotides matching TRBD1. Germline V gives CDR1 MNHEY, CDR2 SMNVEV (reference sequence). V dropped 5 bases and J dropped 3; count of bases not matched to a gene: 7. The CDR3 has 17 amino acids. CDR3 bases: TGTGCCAGCAGTACTAGACAGGGGGCTGTTGGGGCCAACGTCCTGACTTTC. Amino acids: CASSTRQGAVGANVLTF.

This clonotype appeared a few times. This chain links TRBV29-1 with TRBJ2-1, with 10 positions matching TRBD1. Per germline, CDR1 SQVTM and CDR2 ANQGSEA. After removal of 7 bases from V and 2 bases from J, the junction contained 2 bases not matched to a gene. This CDR3 region has 13 residues. The CDR3 protein is CSADRGPYNEQFF. The CDR3 DNA sequence: TGCAGCGCTGACAGGGGGCCCTACAATGAGCAGTTCTTC.

This clonotype was picked up a small number of times. J is TRBJ2-6 and V is TRBV12-3 or TRBV12-4; the D gene is possibly TRBD1 (5 bases). Trimming removed 5 bases from V and 2 bases from J, with 7 bases in between. This CDR3 spans 14 amino acids. CDR3 coding DNA: TGTGCCAGCAGTATCAGGGCTGGGGCCAACGTCCTGACTTTC. It encodes CASSIRAGANVLTF.

This clonotype has a count of ten or more. The chain joins TRBV27 to TRBJ2-1; D ambiguous. The CDR3 is made up of 12 amino acids. Trimming took off 4 bases at V and 5 bases at J, with 6 bases between the two ends. CDR1 and CDR2 from the germline V gene are MNHEY and SMNVEV (reference sequence). CDR3 loop: CASSYTNNEQFF. Here the CDR3 DNA reads TGTGCCAGCAGTTACACCAACAATGAGCAGTTCTTC.

Here the CDR3 reads CASRDGNEQFF. CDR3 nucleotide sequence: TGTGCCAGCAGGGATGGGAATGAGCAGTTCTTC. V and J are TRBV13 and TRBJ2-1; the D is unclear. Germline V lookup: CDR1 PRHDT, CDR2 FYEKMQ (reference sequence). Deletions cut 6 bases from V and 7 bases from J, with 7 bases between. The CDR3 spans 11 residues.

This clonotype was found many times. This chain joins TRBV13 and TRBJ2-2, with 7 nucleotides matching TRBD2. Germline trimming cut 2 bases from V and 6 bases from J; bases unmatched to any gene: 6. Per germline, CDR1 PRHDT and CDR2 FYEKMQ (reference sequence). The CDR3 is made up of 15 amino acids. The CDR3 spells CASSLSGNGSGELFF. In DNA form, the CDR3 reads TGTGCCAGCAGCTTAAGCGGGAATGGCTCCGGGGAGCTGTTTTTT.